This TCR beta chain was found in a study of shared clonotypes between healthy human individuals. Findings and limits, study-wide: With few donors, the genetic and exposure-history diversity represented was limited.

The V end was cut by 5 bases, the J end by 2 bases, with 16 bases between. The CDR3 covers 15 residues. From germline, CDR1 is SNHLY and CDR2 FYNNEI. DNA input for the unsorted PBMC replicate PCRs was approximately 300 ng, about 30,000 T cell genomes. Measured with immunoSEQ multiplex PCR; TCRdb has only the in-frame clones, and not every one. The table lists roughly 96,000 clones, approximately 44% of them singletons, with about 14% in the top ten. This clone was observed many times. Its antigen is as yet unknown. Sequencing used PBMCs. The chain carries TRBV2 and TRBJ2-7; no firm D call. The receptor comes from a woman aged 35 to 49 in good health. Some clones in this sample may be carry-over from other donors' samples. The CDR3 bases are TGTGCCAGCAGTTTCCTCCGCTACTCACCCTACGAGCAGTACTTC. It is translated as CASSFLRYSPYEQYF. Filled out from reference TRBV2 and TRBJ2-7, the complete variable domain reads EPEVTQTPSHQVTQMGQEVILRCVPISNHLYFYWYRQILGQKVEFLVSFYNNEISEKSEIFDDQFSVERPDGSNFTLKIRSTKLEDSAMYFCASSFLRYSPYEQYFGPGTRLTVT.